The 7 T cell receptor beta chains below come from one sample, sequenced in a study of blood T cell repertoires in COVID-19 (TCRdb year 2020). The library was generated by the immunoSEQ multiplex PCR assay. The table was pulled from immuneACCESS by TCRdb, which kept in-frame rearrangements only. Such tables lose some clones; where checked, under half of the loss comes from unresolved V genes, and the rest has no known cause. The sample table holds 80,000 to 95,000 clones, of which 81% were seen once. The ten largest clones add up to 20% to 30% of the sample. The source material was peripheral blood. These receptors all stem from an elderly man with active or convalescent COVID-19.

The rearrangement joins TRBV27 to TRBJ1-5; 8 bases align to TRBD1. The CDR3 totals 20 residues. V lost 6 bases and J lost 0; bases outside the gene matches: 19. Germline V gene sequence: CDR1 MNHEY, CDR2 SMNVEV (reference sequence). CDR3 nucleotides: TGTGCCAGCAGACCTAGCCGGACAGGGCCTGGGGGATATAGCAATCAGCCCCAGCATTTT. This encodes CASRPSRTGPGGYSNQPQHF.

The genes are TRBV10-3 and TRBJ2-1, with 10 nucleotides matching TRBD2. The CDR3 covers 18 residues. V lost 4 bases and J lost 6; bases outside the gene matches: 15. Germline V CDR1 and CDR2: ENHRY, SYGVKD. The DNA of the CDR3 is TGTGCCATCAGTGCGAAGAGCGGGGGGGCCGATTTTTCCAATGAGCAGTTCTTC. Its translation is CAISAKSGGADFSNEQFF.

The CDR3 bases are TGTGCCAGCAGCCAATCGTCCGGACGGGGGAATTCACCCCTCCACTTT. Its protein product is CASSQSSGRGNSPLHF. The gene calls are TRBV16 and TRBJ1-6, with D perhaps matching TRBD1 (5 bases). The CDR3 is 16 amino acids. V gave up 0 bases and J gave up 7 bases, with 13 bases separating them. Per germline, CDR1 KGHSY and CDR2 FQNENV.

The rearrangement uses TRBV5-1 and TRBJ1-4; 7 nucleotides agree with TRBD1. The length of the CDR3 is 14 residues. V trimming: 2 bases; J trimming: 6 bases; junction bases outside the gene matches: 4. Germline CDR1 is SGHRS and CDR2 is YFSETQ. CDR3 DNA: TGCGCCAGCAGCTTTTGGCAGGGGGATGAAAAACTGTTTTTT. Amino acid sequence: CASSFWQGDEKLFF.

Only one count was recorded for this clone. V is TRBV15 and J is TRBJ2-7; perhaps TRBD2 as D (6 bases). Germline CDR1 reads LNHNV; CDR2 reads YYDKDF (reference sequence). The CDR3 runs to 15 residues. V lost 7 bases, J lost 4 bases, and 20 bases lay in between. CDR3 nucleotide sequence: TGTGCCACCAACCCGGGGCGGTCAGGGAGGTACGAGCAGTACTTC. Its protein is CATNPGRSGRYEQYF.

This clone has more than one count but fewer than ten. J is TRBJ1-1 and V is TRBV11-3; TRBD1 is a possible D gene (5 bases). Trimming took off 1 base at V and 5 bases at J, with 8 bases between the two ends. Germline V gives CDR1 SGHNT, CDR2 YENEEA. The CDR3 sequence is 13 residues long. The CDR3 loop reads CASSLGEGTEAFF. For the CDR3, the DNA is TGTGCCAGCAGCTTAGGGGAGGGGACTGAAGCTTTCTTT.

V usage is TRBV5-1 and J usage is TRBJ2-3, with TRBD2 identical over 8 bases. Per germline, CDR1 SGHRS and CDR2 YFSETQ. This CDR3 is built from 15 residues. V dropped 2 bases and J dropped 4; count of bases not matched to a gene: 6. The CDR3 coding sequence is TGCGCCAGCAGCTTTTACGGGGGGGCGGCAGATACGCAGTATTTT. Protein sequence: CASSFYGGAADTQYF.